The next 20 T cell receptor beta chains were all read from a single sample in a study of T-cell memory formation after mild COVID-19. TCRdb used MiXCR to reprocess the 5' RACE reads, holding one entry per CDR3 protein. The data show about 430,000 distinct CDR3 sequences, 20% to 25% seen once. The material sequenced was PBMCs or a T cell subset sorted from them (not recorded which). Receptors originate from an adult woman who had mild COVID-19 (a few samples of this study predate the infection). Cell type and time point are not known.

This clonotype was seen more than once but under ten times. The genes are TRBV28 and TRBJ2-2, with D perhaps TRBD1 or TRBD2 (6 bases each). The CDR3 length is 16 residues. Germline CDR1 reads MDHEN; CDR2 reads SYDVKM. Deletions cut 1 base from V and 1 base from J, with 10 bases between. CDR3 nucleotide sequence: TGTGCCAGCAGTTTATATGAGGGGGGGAACACCGGGGAGCTGTTTTTT. Protein sequence: CASSLYEGGNTGELFF. The full variable domain, its missing parts supplied by reference TRBV28 and TRBJ2-2, is DVKVTQSSRYLVKRTGEKVFLECVQDMDHENMFWYRQDPGLGLRLIYFSYDVKMKEKGDIPEGYSVSREKKERFSLILESASTNQTSMYLCASSLYEGGNTGELFFGEGSRLTVL.

In this sample, this clonotype turned up a few times. The gene calls are TRBV6-5 and TRBJ2-2; D gene unclear. Trimming removed 7 bases from V and 5 bases from J, with 14 bases in between. Germline loops: CDR1 MNHEY, CDR2 SVGAGI. CDR3 size: 14 residues. The DNA for the CDR3 is TGTGCCAGCACCCTAGATGGTCGGACCGGGGAGCTGTTTTTT. Amino acids: CASTLDGRTGELFF.

The V call is TRBV19, the J call TRBJ2-2; 7 nucleotides match TRBD1. The CDR3 runs 16 residues. Germline V gene data show CDR1 as LNHDA and CDR2 as SQIVND (reference sequence). Trimming cost V 5 bases and J 4 bases; bases outside gene matches: 10. The CDR3 region is CASSSSGTVPTGELFF. The CDR3 coding sequence is TGTGCCAGTAGTTCTTCTGGGACAGTGCCCACCGGGGAGCTGTTTTTT. Filled out from reference TRBV19 and TRBJ2-2, the complete variable domain reads DGGITQSPKYLFRKEGQNVTLSCEQNLNHDAMYWYRQDPGQGLRLIYYSQIVNDFQKGDIAEGYSVSREKKESFPLTVTSAQKNPTAFYLCASSSSGTVPTGELFFGEGSRLTVL.

The chain is built from TRBV5-5 and TRBJ1-5, with D hard to call. Trimming shortened V by 0 bases and J by 4 bases, and 8 bases separated the two germline ends. CDR3 length: 14 amino acids. Germline-derived CDR1 and CDR2 are SGHKS and YYEKEE (reference sequence). The CDR3 sequence: CASSLGTHNQPQHF. DNA of the CDR3: TGTGCCAGCAGCTTGGGGACCCATAATCAGCCCCAGCATTTT.

This rearrangement joins TRBV12-3 or TRBV12-4 to TRBJ1-2, with 8 bases fitting TRBD1. J lost 7 bases, V lost 6 bases, and 4 bases had no gene match. The CDR3 has 12 amino acids. CDR3 sequence reads: CASRIDRGGYTF. The CDR3 DNA is TGTGCCAGCAGGATAGACAGGGGTGGCTACACCTTC.

This clonotype was detected a few times. V is TRBV5-1 and J is TRBJ2-1; D might be TRBD1 (7 bases). CDR3 length: 14 residues. The germline V gene encodes CDR1 SGHRS and CDR2 YFSETQ. Between the trimmed V and J ends, which lost 5 bases and 5 bases, there was a span of 14 bases. CDR3 loop: CASRGQGGNNEQFF. The CDR3 nucleotides read TGCGCCAGCAGAGGGCAGGGGGGAAACAATGAGCAGTTCTTC. Full variable domain (missing parts from reference TRBV5-1 and TRBJ2-1): KAGVTQTPRYLIKTRGQQVTLSCSPISGHRSVSWYQQTPGQGLQFLFEYFSETQRNKGNFPGRFSGRQFSNSRSEMNVSTLELGDSALYLCASRGQGGNNEQFFGPGTRLTVL.

V and J are TRBV29-1 and TRBJ2-7; D remains unclear. The CDR3 spans 14 residues. Germline V gives CDR1 SQVTM, CDR2 ANQGSEA. The ends were cut back, 7 bases at V and 2 bases at J, with 18 bases in the middle. CDR3 sequence: CSGPLDGFTYEQYF. The DNA for the CDR3 is TGCAGCGGCCCATTGGACGGGTTTACCTACGAGCAGTACTTC.

CDR3: CASSSGTENTEAFF. The CDR3 nucleotides read TGCGCCAGCAGCTCAGGGACTGAGAACACTGAAGCTTTCTTT. V and J are TRBV4-3 and TRBJ1-1; D may be TRBD1 (5 bases). The V end was cut by 5 bases, the J end by 1 base, with 11 bases between. Looked up from germline, CDR1 is LGHNA and CDR2 is YSLEER. The CDR3 runs 14 residues.

This clonotype was seen more than once but under ten times. The J gene is TRBJ2-1, the V gene TRBV20-1, with D perhaps TRBD1 (5 bases). Deletions cut 2 bases from V and 5 bases from J, with 10 bases between. Germline CDR1 is DFQATT and CDR2 is SNEGSKA (reference sequence). The CDR3 has 13 residues. CDR3 sequence (DNA): TGCAGTGCTAGACAGGGTGGGAACAATGAGCAGTTCTTC. It encodes CSARQGGNNEQFF.

Here the CDR3 reads CASSLAFGQATPSGANVLTF. The DNA of the CDR3 is TGTGCCAGCAGCTTAGCCTTTGGTCAGGCGACCCCCTCTGGGGCCAACGTCCTGACTTTC. J is TRBJ2-6 and V is TRBV7-9; the D is unclear. CDR3 length: 20 residues. Germline CDR1 is SEHNR and CDR2 is FQNEAQ (reference sequence). Trimming took 0 bases from V and 0 from J, leaving 18 bases between them. The full variable domain, with the rest looked up from reference TRBV7-9 and TRBJ2-6, is DTGVSQNPRHKITKRGQNVTFRCDPISEHNRLYWYRQTLGQGPEFLTYFQNEAQLEKSRLLSDRFSAERPKGSFSTLEIQRTEQGDSAMYLCASSLAFGQATPSGANVLTFGAGSRLTVL.

This clonotype was picked up many times. One junction end disagrees with the germline gene, perhaps due to a read error. The chain carries TRBV12-3 or TRBV12-4 and TRBJ2-5; D uncertain. The CDR3 is made up of 13 amino acids. CDR3 DNA: TGTGCCAGCAGCTTAGGCGGCGGTGAGACCCAGTACTTC. Amino acid sequence: CASSLGGGETQYF.

The chain recombines TRBV18 with TRBJ1-2, with a weak D call TRBD1 (6 bases). The CDR3 contains 15 residues. The ends were cut back, 6 bases at V and 4 bases at J, with 18 bases in the middle. The germline V gene has CDR1 KGHSH and CDR2 LQKENI. CDR3 coding DNA: TGTGCCAGCTCTCCGGGCCGGACAGAGTTCTATGGCTACACCTTC. This codes for CASSPGRTEFYGYTF. Looking up the rest from reference TRBV18 and TRBJ1-2 gives the full variable domain: NAGVMQNPRHLVRRRGQEARLRCSPMKGHSHVYWYRQLPEEGLKFMVYLQKENIIDESGMPKERFSAEFPKEGPSILRIQQVVRGDSAAYFCASSPGRTEFYGYTFGSGTRLTVV.

The chain is built from TRBV10-3 and TRBJ2-7; TRBD1 agrees at 7 bases. V dropped 4 bases and J dropped 4; count of bases not matched to a gene: 10. The CDR3 is 15 amino acids. CDR1 and CDR2 from the germline V gene are ENHRY and SYGVKD. CDR3 loop: CAISATGATGYEQYF. The CDR3 bases are TGTGCCATCAGTGCAACAGGGGCGACCGGGTACGAGCAGTACTTC.

The table lists this clonotype with a few counts. This sequence joins TRBV5-1 and TRBJ2-7, with D maybe TRBD2 (5 bases). Germline V gene lookup returns CDR1 SGHRS and CDR2 YFSETQ. Trimming removed 4 bases from V and 3 bases from J, with 11 bases in between. This CDR3 has 13 amino acids. Written as DNA, the CDR3 is TGCGCCAGCAGCCGTGAGGCGGGCTACGAGCAGTACTTC. Amino acids: CASSREAGYEQYF.

This clonotype was observed a few times. The J gene is TRBJ1-5, the V gene TRBV7-8; D may be TRBD1 (5 bases). The germline gives CDR1 SGHVS, CDR2 FQNEAQ. The V and J ends lost 4 bases and 2 bases respectively, with 12 bases between them. The CDR3 is 15 amino acids. The CDR3 DNA reads as TGTGCCAGCAGCTCCTCCAGGGCGGGCAATCAGCCCCAGCATTTT. Its translation is CASSSSRAGNQPQHF.

V is TRBV21-1 and J is TRBJ2-4. TRBV21-1 is deemed a pseudogene. The CDR3 runs 14 residues. CDR3: CASSKGREENIQYF. CDR3 nucleotides: TGTGCCAGCAGCAAAGGGAGAGAGGAAAACATTCAGTACTTC.

The chain couples TRBV28 to TRBJ1-2; 8 bases map to TRBD1. CDR1 and CDR2 (germline): MDHEN, SYDVKM. The J segment lost 4 bases and the V segment lost 5 bases, leaving 9 bases of the junction unmatched. This CDR3 is built from 15 residues. The CDR3 loop is CASSPRTGWSYGYTF. CDR3 nucleotide sequence: TGTGCCAGCAGTCCAAGGACAGGGTGGAGCTATGGCTACACCTTC.

This clonotype was picked up a small number of times. This chain links TRBV5-4 with TRBJ2-7; weak D call: TRBD2 (5 bases). With 0 bases removed from V and 3 bases from J, the gap between germline ends came to 10 bases. Germline CDR1 reads SGHNT; CDR2 reads YYREEE (reference sequence). The CDR3 length is 14 residues. CDR3 nucleotide sequence: TGTGCCAGCAGCTTGGGAGGGATCGGCTACGAGCAGTACTTC. Encoded protein: CASSLGGIGYEQYF.

The CDR3 DNA reads TGTGCCAGCACCGATTGGGGCAGCTATGGCTACACCTTC. Protein sequence: CASTDWGSYGYTF. This rearrangement joins TRBV6-6 to TRBJ1-2; the D gene is possibly TRBD1 (5 bases). CDR1 and CDR2 from the germline V gene are MNHNY and SVGAGI (reference sequence). The CDR3 extends over 13 amino acids. V shed 7 bases and J shed 4 bases, with 13 bases lying between them.

The sample holds many counts of this clonotype. This chain joins TRBV7-2 and TRBJ2-1, with TRBD2 identical over 15 bases. Germline V gene sequence: CDR1 SGHTA, CDR2 FQGNSA. The CDR3 covers 15 residues. Unmatched junction bases numbered 4, after V lost 1 base and J lost 12 bases. CDR3 DNA sequence: TGTGCCAGCAGCTTAGGGACGGGACTAGCGGGGGGGCAGTTCTTC. Its translation: CASSLGTGLAGGQFF. The variable domain in full, with the rest retrieved from reference TRBV7-2 and TRBJ2-1, is GAGVSQSPSNKVTEKGKDVELRCDPISGHTALYWYRQSLGQGLEFLIYFQGNSAPDKSGLPSDRFSAERTGGSVSTLTIQRTQQEDSAVYLCASSLGTGLAGGQFFGPGTRLTVL.